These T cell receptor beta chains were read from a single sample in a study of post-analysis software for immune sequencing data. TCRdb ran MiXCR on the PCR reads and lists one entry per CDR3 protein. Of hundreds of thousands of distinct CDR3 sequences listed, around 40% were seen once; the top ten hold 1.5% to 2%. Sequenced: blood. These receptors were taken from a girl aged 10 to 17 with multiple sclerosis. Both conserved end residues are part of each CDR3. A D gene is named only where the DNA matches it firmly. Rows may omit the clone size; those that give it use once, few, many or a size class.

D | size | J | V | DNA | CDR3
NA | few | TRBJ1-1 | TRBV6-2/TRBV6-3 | TGTGCCAGCGGGACATCCAACACTGAAGCTTTCTTT | CASGTSNTEAFF
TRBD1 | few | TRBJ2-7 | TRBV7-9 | TGTGCCAGCGGACGGACAGGGGGTTTCTACGAGCAGTACTTC | CASGRTGGFYEQYF
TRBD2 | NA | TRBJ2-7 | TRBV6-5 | TGTGCCAGCAGTTCCACACGAACCCAGCCGGGGGGGTACTTC | CASSSTRTQPGGYF
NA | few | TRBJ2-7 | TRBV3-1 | TGTGCCAGCAGCCCCGGGACTCCCGAGCAGTACTTC | CASSPGTPEQYF
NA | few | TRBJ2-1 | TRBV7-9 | TGTGCCAGCAGCCCGATAGCGACTGAGCAGTTCTTC | CASSPIATEQFF
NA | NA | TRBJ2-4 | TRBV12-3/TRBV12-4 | TGTGCCAGCAGTCCCGATGGAAGACAGGTGTCCAAAAACATTCAGTACTTC | CASSPDGRQVSKNIQYF
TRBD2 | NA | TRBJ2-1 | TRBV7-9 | TGTGCCAGCAGCTTTAGCGGGAGGGCCCTCAATGAGCAGTTCTTC | CASSFSGRALNEQFF
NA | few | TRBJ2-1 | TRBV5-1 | TGCGCCAGCAGCTTGGCCACAGGGGCGGGAGAGACCCAGTTCTTC | CASSLATGAGETQFF
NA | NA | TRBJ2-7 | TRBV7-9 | TGTGCCGGCAGCTCGGGACACTCTTACGAGCAGTACTTC | CAGSSGHSYEQYF
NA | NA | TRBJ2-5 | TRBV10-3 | TGTGCCATCAGTGAGCCAAACCGGGAGACCCAGTACTTC | CAISEPNRETQYF
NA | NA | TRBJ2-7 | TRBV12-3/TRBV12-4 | TGTGCCAGCAGTCAAACCTTTAACGGGAGGCAGTACTTC | CASSQTFNGRQYF
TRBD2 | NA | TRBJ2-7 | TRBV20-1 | TGCAGTGCTAGAGGCCAGCGGGGGGGTTCCGAGCAGTACTTC | CSARGQRGGSEQYF
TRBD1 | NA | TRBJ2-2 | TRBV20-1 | TGCAGTGCTAATTCCGGGACAGGGGGCCACACCGGGGAGCTGTTTTTT | CSANSGTGGHTGELFF
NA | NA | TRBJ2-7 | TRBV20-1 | TGCAGTGCTAGACACCTGCAACAGGACTACGAGCAGTACTTC | CSARHLQQDYEQYF
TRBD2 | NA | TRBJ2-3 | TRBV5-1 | TGCGCCAGCAGCTCTCAAAGCGGGGGCGTCACAGATACGCAGTATTTT | CASSSQSGGVTDTQYF
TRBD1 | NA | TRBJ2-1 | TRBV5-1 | TGCGCCAGCAGCTTGGGAACCGGGACAGGGGGCCGCAATGAGCAGTTCTTC | CASSLGTGTGGRNEQFF
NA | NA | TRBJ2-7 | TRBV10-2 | TGCGCCAGCAGTGAGAGTAGTAGGGAGCAGTACTTC | CASSESSREQYF
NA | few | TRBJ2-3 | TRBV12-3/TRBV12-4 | TGTGCCAGCACCTTGGACTATCCCGCGGGCACAGATACGCAGTATTTT | CASTLDYPAGTDTQYF
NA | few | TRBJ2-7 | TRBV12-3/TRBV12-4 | TGTGCCAGCAGTTTAGCAGGCACCATCTCCTACGAGCAGTACTTC | CASSLAGTISYEQYF
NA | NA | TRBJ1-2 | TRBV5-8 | TGTGCCAGCAGCCCGTTGAAGATCTATGGCTACACCTTC | CASSPLKIYGYTF
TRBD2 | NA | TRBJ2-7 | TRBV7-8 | TGTGCCAGCAGCCCACTCATCGGGACTAGCTCCTACGAGCAGTACTTC | CASSPLIGTSSYEQYF
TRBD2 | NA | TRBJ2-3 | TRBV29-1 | TGCAGCGTTGAAGAGACTAGCGGGAGGGGTGCAGATACGCAGTATTTT | CSVEETSGRGADTQYF
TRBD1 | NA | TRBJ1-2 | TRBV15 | TGTGCCACCAGCAGGACAGACAGGGGCTATGGCTACACCTTC | CATSRTDRGYGYTF
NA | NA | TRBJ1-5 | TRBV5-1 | TGCGCCAGCAGCTCGGCGGCAGGGAGCCAGCCCCAGCATTTT | CASSSAAGSQPQHF
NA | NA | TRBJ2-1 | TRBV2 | TGTGCCAGCAGTATTCCGGGACAGCAGTTCTTC | CASSIPGQQFF
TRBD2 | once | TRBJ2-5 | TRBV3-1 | TGTGCCAGCAGACAACGACTAGCGGGGGAAGAGACCCAGTACTTC | CASRQRLAGEETQYF
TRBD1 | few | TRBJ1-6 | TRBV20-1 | TGCAGTGCTAGATCCCGGGACAGGGGATATAATTCACCCCTCCACTTT | CSARSRDRGYNSPLHF
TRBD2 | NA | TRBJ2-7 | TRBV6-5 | TGTGCCACCCGGGGGGGATCCTACGAGCAGTACTTC | CATRGGSYEQYF
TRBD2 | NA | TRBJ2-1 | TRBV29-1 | TGCAGCGTTGTGGCGGGACTAGCGGGAGATAGGACCTACAATGAGCAGTTCTTC | CSVVAGLAGDRTYNEQFF
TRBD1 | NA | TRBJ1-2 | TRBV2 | TGTGCCAGCAGTGGACAGGGGATCCAAGGCTACACCTTC | CASSGQGIQGYTF
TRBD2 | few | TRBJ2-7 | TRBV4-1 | TGCGCCAGCAGCCAAGATCCTAGCGGCTACGAGCAGTACTTC | CASSQDPSGYEQYF
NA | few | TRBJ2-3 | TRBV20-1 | TGCAGTGCCCAGACCGCTGGGGCTAGCACAGATACGCAGTATTTT | CSAQTAGASTDTQYF
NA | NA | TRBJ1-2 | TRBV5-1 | TGCGCCAGCAGCTCTACCTTGGGACCATCTGATGGCTACACCTTC | CASSSTLGPSDGYTF
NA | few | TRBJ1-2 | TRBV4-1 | TGCGCCAGCAGCCACGGGGGTTTGAGGGGGGCTAACTATGGCTACACCTTC | CASSHGGLRGANYGYTF
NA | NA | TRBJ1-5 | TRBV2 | TGTGCCAGCAGTGAAACTGGGCCTCTGCCCCATCAGCCCCAGCATTTT | CASSETGPLPHQPQHF
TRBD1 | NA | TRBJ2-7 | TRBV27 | TGTGCCAGCAGTTTGGACAGGGCTCTCGAGCAGTACTTC | CASSLDRALEQYF
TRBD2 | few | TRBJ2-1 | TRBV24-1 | TGTGCCACCAGTGATCCAAGCGGGGGGTATTCCAATGAGCAGTTCTTC | CATSDPSGGYSNEQFF
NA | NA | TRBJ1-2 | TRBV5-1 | TGCGCCAGCAGCTCGGACGTGCGTGGCTACACCTTC | CASSSDVRGYTF
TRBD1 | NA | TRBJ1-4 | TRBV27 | TGTGCCAGCAGTTCCCATATGAACAGGGGCATGGCCGCCGATGAAAAACTGTTTTTT | CASSSHMNRGMAADEKLFF
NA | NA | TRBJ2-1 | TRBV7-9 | TGTGCCAGCAGCTTAGGGGCCCACCGCGCCTACAATGAGCAGTTCTTC | CASSLGAHRAYNEQFF
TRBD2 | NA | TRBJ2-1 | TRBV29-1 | TGCAGCATGGAAAGGACTAGCGGGAGTCGGTCCTACAATGAGCAGTTCTTC | CSMERTSGSRSYNEQFF
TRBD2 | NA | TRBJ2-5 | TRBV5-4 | TGTGCCAGCAGCAACCTAGCGGGGCCCTCGGAAGAGACCCAGTACTTC | CASSNLAGPSEETQYF
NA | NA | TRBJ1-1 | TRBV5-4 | TGTGCCAGCAGCAACAACGACTCCCCTGAGGCTTTCTTT | CASSNNDSPEAFF
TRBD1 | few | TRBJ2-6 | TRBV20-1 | TGCAGTGCTAAGGGACAGGGTGGGAAAGCCAACGTCCTGACTTTC | CSAKGQGGKANVLTF
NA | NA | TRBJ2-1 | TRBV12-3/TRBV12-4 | TGTGCCAGCTCTTTGGCGTTGGGCAGCTCCTACAATGAGCAGTTCTTC | CASSLALGSSYNEQFF
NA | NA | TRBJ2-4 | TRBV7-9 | TGTGCCAGCAGCTACTCCTGGTTGGTCAAAAACATTCAGTACTTC | CASSYSWLVKNIQYF
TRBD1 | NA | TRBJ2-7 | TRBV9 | TGTGCCAGCGGAGGGACAGGAGGATCCTACGAGCAGTACTTC | CASGGTGGSYEQYF
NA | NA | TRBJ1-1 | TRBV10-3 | TGTGCCATCAGTGTTGGGGCCCCGGACTGGGGAGCTGAAGCTTTCTTT | CAISVGAPDWGAEAFF
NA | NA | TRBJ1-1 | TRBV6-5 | TGTGCCAGCAGCCCGGACCGCACTGAAGCTTTCTTT | CASSPDRTEAFF